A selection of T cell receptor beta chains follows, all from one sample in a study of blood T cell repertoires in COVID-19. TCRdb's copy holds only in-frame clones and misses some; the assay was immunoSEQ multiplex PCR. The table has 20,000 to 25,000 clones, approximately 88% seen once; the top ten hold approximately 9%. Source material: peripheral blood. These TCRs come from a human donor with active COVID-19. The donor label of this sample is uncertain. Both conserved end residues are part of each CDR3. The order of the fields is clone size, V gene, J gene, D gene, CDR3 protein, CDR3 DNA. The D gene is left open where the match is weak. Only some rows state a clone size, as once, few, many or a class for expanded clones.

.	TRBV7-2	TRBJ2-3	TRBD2	CASSLDGTRGRNTQYF	TGTGCCAGCAGCTTAGATGGGACTAGAGGCAGGAATACGCAGTATTTT
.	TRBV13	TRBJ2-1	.	CASSPRRELGGDEQFF	TGTGCCAGCAGCCCTCGTCGGGAGTTGGGTGGCGATGAGCAGTTCTTC
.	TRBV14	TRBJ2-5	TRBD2	CASSQDREGIQYF	TGTGCCAGCAGCCAAGATCGGGAGGGGATCCAGTACTTC
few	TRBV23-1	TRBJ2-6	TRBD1	CASSPREVRDRDSGANVLTF	TGCGCCAGCAGTCCCCGCGAGGTACGGGACAGGGACTCTGGGGCCAACGTCCTGACTTTC
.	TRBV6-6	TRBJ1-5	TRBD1	CASSARTGRGQPQHF	TGTGCCAGCAGCGCTCGGACAGGCCGTGGTCAGCCCCAGCATTTT
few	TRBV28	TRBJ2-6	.	CASRRPGDSGANVLTF	TGTGCCAGCAGAAGACCGGGAGACTCTGGGGCCAACGTCCTGACTTTC
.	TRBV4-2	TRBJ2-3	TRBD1	CASSQPTTGGDTQYF	TGTGCCAGCAGCCAACCTACGACAGGGGGGGATACGCAGTATTTT
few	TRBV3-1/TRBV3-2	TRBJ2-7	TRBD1	CASSQPGQGYEQYF	TGTGCCAGCAGCCAGCCGGGACAGGGCTACGAGCAGTACTTC
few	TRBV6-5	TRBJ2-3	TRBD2	CASSYRLAGSTDTQYF	TGTGCCAGCAGTTACCGACTAGCGGGGAGCACAGATACGCAGTATTTT
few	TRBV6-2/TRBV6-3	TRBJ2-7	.	CASSWGYYEQYF	TGTGCCAGCAGTTGGGGCTATTACGAGCAGTACTTC
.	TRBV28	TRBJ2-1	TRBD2	CASSASGNSYNEQFF	TGTGCCAGCAGCGCTAGCGGGAACTCCTACAATGAGCAGTTCTTC
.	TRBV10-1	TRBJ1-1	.	CASSDSERAGLNTEAFF	TGCGCCAGCAGTGATTCAGAAAGAGCAGGGTTGAACACTGAAGCTTTCTTT
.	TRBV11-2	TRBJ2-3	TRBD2	CASSLIYGGDTQYF	TGTGCCAGCAGCTTGATTTACGGGGGGGATACGCAGTATTTT
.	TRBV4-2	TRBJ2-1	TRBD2	CASSPSGRGFAYNEQFF	TGTGCCAGCAGCCCTAGCGGGAGGGGTTTCGCCTACAATGAGCAGTTCTTC
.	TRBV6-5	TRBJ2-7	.	CASTQGLRSSYEQYF	TGTGCCAGCACCCAGGGGCTTAGGAGCTCCTACGAGCAGTACTTC
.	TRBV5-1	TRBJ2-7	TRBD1	CASSWGQGTEQYF	TGCGCCAGCAGCTGGGGACAGGGTACCGAGCAGTACTTC
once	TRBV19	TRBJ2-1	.	CASSIGSINEQFF	TGTGCCAGTAGTATAGGGAGTATCAATGAGCAGTTCTTC
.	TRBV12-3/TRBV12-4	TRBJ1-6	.	CASSSAENSPLHF	TGTGCCAGCAGTAGCGCTGAGAATTCACCCCTCCACTTT
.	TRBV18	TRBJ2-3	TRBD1	CASSKGQGSPDTQYF	TGTGCCAGCTCAAAGGGACAGGGGTCCCCAGATACGCAGTATTTT
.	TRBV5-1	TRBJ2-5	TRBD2	CASGLAGGPETQYF	TGCGCCAGCGGACTAGCGGGAGGGCCAGAGACCCAGTACTTC
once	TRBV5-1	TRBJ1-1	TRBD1	CASSLDATGWGDTEAFF	TGCGCCAGCAGCTTGGATGCGACAGGGTGGGGTGACACTGAAGCTTTCTTT
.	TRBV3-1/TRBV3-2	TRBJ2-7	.	CASSQPDSYEQYF	TGTGCCAGCAGCCAACCAGACTCCTACGAGCAGTACTTC
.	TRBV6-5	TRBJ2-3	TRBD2	CASKLAGDTDTQYF	TGTGCCAGCAAACTAGCGGGAGACACAGATACGCAGTATTTT
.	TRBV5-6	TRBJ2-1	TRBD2	CASSLALAGGYHEQFF	TGTGCCAGCAGCTTGGCCCTAGCGGGAGGGTACCATGAGCAGTTCTTC
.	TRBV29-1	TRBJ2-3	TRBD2	CSVPGTSGITDTQYF	TGCAGCGTTCCCGGGACTAGCGGGATCACAGATACGCAGTATTTT
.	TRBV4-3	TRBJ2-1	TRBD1	CASSQMGQGSRGLYYNEQFF	TGCGCCAGCAGCCAGATGGGACAGGGCTCGCGTGGTCTCTACTACAATGAGCAGTTCTTC
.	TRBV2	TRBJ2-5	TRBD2	CASSYGLAGGGGETQYF	TGTGCCAGCAGTTACGGACTAGCGGGAGGCGGTGGGGAGACCCAGTACTTC
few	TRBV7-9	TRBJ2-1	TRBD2	CASSLARASGIYNEQFF	TGTGCCAGCAGCTTAGCCCGGGCTAGCGGGATCTACAATGAGCAGTTCTTC
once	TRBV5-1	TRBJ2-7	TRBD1	CASSRRGQDEQYF	TGCGCCAGCAGCAGAAGGGGGCAGGACGAGCAGTACTTC